What follows describes a single TCR beta chain. The target of this receptor is not known. Per-nucleotide qualities are absent, and no much larger clonotype sits a single base away. The data belong to a study of T cell responses to AZD1222 COVID-19 vaccine (dated by TCRdb to about 2021). The study in broad terms: Because spike-specific TCR depth and breadth did not differ between the two schedules, AZD1222 recipients who got a second dose at roughly 4 weeks were pooled with those who got a second dose at roughly 12 weeks. A total of 233 trial participants underwent TCR sequencing, of whom under 220 had received two doses of AZD1222 and 26 had received two doses of the MenACWY control vaccine. Trial participants were enrolled by age into 18-55, 56-69 and 70-plus year subgroups, with roughly 160, 29 and 62 TCR-sequenced participants respectively.

The CDR3 regions of human TCRbeta chains were subjected to immunosequencing. The source study handled its data this way. TCRs in the repertoires were matched against a reference library of SARS-CoV-2-specific TCRs that had been generated with the MIRA antigen-specificity platform. Breadth meant the fraction of unique TCRs that were SARS-CoV-2-associated, whereas depth meant the fraction of total T cells that were SARS-CoV-2-associated. Each spike-specific TCR was assigned to its reactive spike region and to a CD4 or CD8 class using the MIRA data. Log10-transformed breadth and depth values were compared by one-way ANOVA with Sidak's multiple comparisons tests. TCRdb stores this immuneACCESS table with in-frame sequences only. Part of the clones is absent; in the studies checked, under half of the shortfall reflects unresolved V genes, and no reason is known for the rest. The V and J calls and the clone size are those of that table, but D and trimming were determined from the DNA. This sample comprises approximately 260,000 clones, over 85% of them detected only once. 0.55% of the sample comes from the top ten.

The sample's time point, from its label and the paper: baseline before first vaccination. Samples from vaccinated people were obtained from the UK trials COV001 and COV002, which included a single-blind randomized controlled phase 2/3 trial of AZD1222 (ChAdOx1 nCoV-19) in healthy adults. For TCRbeta chain sequencing, PBMC samples from trial participants were taken at day 0 and at day 28 after the second dose. Overall study results and their limits: Participants were mostly white British and included more females than males, and it was suggested by the authors that clonal diversity may have been underestimated. Only six or seven AZD1222 recipients were SARS-CoV-2 seropositive at baseline, limiting conclusions about previously exposed vaccinees. After two AZD1222 doses, both the breadth and the depth of spike-specific TCRs were significantly higher than at day 0 and than in MenACWY recipients. Epitopes outside the regions mutated in the B.1.351 and B.1.1.7 variants were reportedly recognized by nearly half of the unique spike-specific TCRs. The 56-69-year group was small, and its depth increase did not reach significance, likely because of low power. No day 14 peak-response samples were available, so repertoires were characterized only after the peak T cell response. The whole spike protein was spanned by vaccine-associated CD4 TCRs, and dominant responses were seen in regions 160-218 and 743-854.

The TCR originated in an adult in good health. This specimen was peripheral blood, taken on day 0 of AZD1222 vaccination.

The CDR3 is CASRKAGVNEQFF. At the DNA level, the sequence is TGTGCCAGCAGGAAGGCAGGGGTCAATGAGCAGTTCTTC. The rearrangement joined TRBV2 to TRBJ2-1; TRBD1 could be the D gene, as 6 bases match. From its cysteine to its phenylalanine, the CDR3 spans 13 amino acids. The only DNA kept is the CDR3, 39 bases in frame from the first base. Based on the germline V gene, the CDR1 and CDR2 sequences are SNHLY and FYNNEI. V and J are truncated by 6 bases and 6 bases respectively, leaving an intervening sequence of 12 bases.